The T cell receptor beta chain under discussion was sequenced for a study of human T cells and chemical hapten exposure. TCRdb called the RACE reads again in MiXCR, with one record for every CDR3 protein. The table shows about 49,000 distinct CDR3 sequences, with around a tenth occurring only once. The time point was: patch test 1, 2 weeks after DPC sensitization. Specified treatment: therapeutic diphenylcyclopropenone sensitization with weekly scalp DPC. The CDR3 is 14 amino acids. Trimming pared 1 base from V and 4 bases from J, leaving 10 bases between. Per germline, CDR1 SGHTA and CDR2 FQGNSA. This clonotype appeared many times.

The genes are TRBV7-2 and TRBJ1-1; TRBD1 is a possible D gene (6 bases). Here the sequenced sample was whole blood, taken in connection with sensitization to the hapten diphenylcyclopropenone (DPC). This receptor was obtained from a woman between 50 and 59 years old with alopecia areata. Some clones in this sample may be carry-over from other donors' samples. The CDR3, as DNA: TGTGCCAGCAGCTTAGGTATAGGGGGCACTGAAGCTTTCTTT. It translates to CASSLGIGGTEAFF.